These 9 T cell receptor beta chains originate from one sample sequenced in a study of sequential checkpoint blockade in melanoma (dated by TCRdb to the late 2010s). The method was the immunoSEQ multiplex PCR assay. Here the immuneACCESS table is served through TCRdb, limited to in-frame sequences with V and J called. Missing clones are a known gap in these copies; in checked studies unresolved V genes cover under half, and the rest lacks a known reason. The sample records roughly 6,900 clones, approximately 78% of which are singletons. Approximately 7% of the sample goes to the ten largest clones. Read against the paper, the sample's treatment or condition label means: randomized to nivolumab then ipilimumab (arm A) or the reverse (arm B). The sample was CD8+ T cells sorted from blood (inferred from file names), taken from a patient given nivolumab and ipilimumab in sequence. These receptors were collected from a human donor with melanoma.

In this sample, this clone is medium-sized (0.01 to 0.1%). J is TRBJ2-7 and V is TRBV27; 8 nucleotides agree with TRBD1. Trimming cost V 5 bases and J 4 bases; bases outside gene matches: 10. Germline values: CDR1 MNHEY, CDR2 SMNVEV (reference sequence). This CDR3 comprises 15 residues. The CDR3 sequence is CASSLLGDRGYEQYF. CDR3 sequence (DNA): TGTGCCAGCAGTCTCCTCGGCGACAGGGGTTACGAGCAGTACTTC.

This clone was counted a few times. The chain employs TRBV6-5 and TRBJ2-7, with 9 bases fitting TRBD1. The J segment lost 2 bases and the V segment lost 7 bases, leaving 6 bases of the junction unmatched. The length of the CDR3 is 14 residues. The germline V gene has CDR1 MNHEY and CDR2 SVGAGI. The CDR3 bases are TGTGCCAGCAAGCCGGGACAGGGAGCCTACGAGCAGTACTTC. Translated: CASKPGQGAYEQYF.

This chain joins TRBV4-3 and TRBJ2-7; TRBD2 agrees at 8 bases. V was clipped by 0 bases and J by 4 bases; unmatched bases: 14. Germline V lookup: CDR1 LGHNA, CDR2 YSLEER. The CDR3 is made up of 18 amino acids. CDR3 in amino acids: CASSQDGSGSTLRYEQYF. The CDR3, as DNA: TGCGCCAGCAGCCAAGATGGAAGCGGGAGCACCCTTAGGTACGAGCAGTACTTC.

This clone turned up a few times. The junction departs from the called germline gene at one end, perhaps through a read error. The rearrangement joins TRBV7-7 to TRBJ2-1; TRBD2 aligns across 16 bases. Germline V gene data show CDR1 as SSHAT and CDR2 as FNYEAQ (reference sequence). The CDR3 is 15 amino acids. CDR3 DNA sequence: TGTGCTAGCAGCTTGGGACTAGCGGGAGGGGATGAGCAGTTCTTC. Amino acid sequence: CASSLGLAGGDEQFF.

The rearrangement uses TRBV28 and TRBJ1-5; a possible D gene is TRBD1 (6 bases). The germline V gene encodes CDR1 MDHEN and CDR2 SYDVKM. V lost 5 bases and J lost 3, with 20 bases in between. The CDR3 has 17 amino acids. CDR3 nucleotides: TGTGCCAGCAGTCACGCCGGGGGAGGGGGATTCAATCAGCCCCAGCATTTT. Its translation: CASSHAGGGGFNQPQHF.

The rearrangement uses TRBV29-1 and TRBJ2-3; D perhaps matches TRBD2 (6 bases). The V end was cut by 2 bases, the J end by 6 bases, with 18 bases between. From germline, CDR1 is SQVTM and CDR2 ANQGSEA. This CDR3 contains 15 residues. The CDR3 DNA sequence: TGCAGCGTTGAAAGAGGAGTCCGGGAGTTTGATACGCAGTATTTT. It codes for CSVERGVREFDTQYF.

The chain has TRBV7-2 and TRBJ2-7; 7 nucleotides agree with TRBD2. Looked up from germline, CDR1 is SGHTA and CDR2 is FQGNSA. The CDR3 runs to 14 residues. J gave up 3 bases and V 4 bases, and 6 bases lay outside the gene matches. The CDR3 DNA sequence: TGTGCCAGCAGCTCGGGACTACTAATCTACGAGCAGTACTTC. It is translated as CASSSGLLIYEQYF. Based on the CDR3 plus reference TRBV7-2 and TRBJ2-7, the full variable domain is GAGVSQSPSNKVTEKGKDVELRCDPISGHTALYWYRQSLGQGLEFLIYFQGNSAPDKSGLPSDRFSAERTGGSVSTLTIQRTQQEDSAVYLCASSSGLLIYEQYFGPGTRLTVT.

This clone has only a few counts. V is TRBV11-2 and J is TRBJ2-1; TRBD2 matches 14 bases. Germline V lookup: CDR1 SGHAT, CDR2 FQNNGV. The CDR3 is made up of 15 amino acids. The trim removed 7 bases at V and 7 bases at J, leaving 6 bases unmatched. This chain's CDR3 is CASMGGLAGVNEQFF. The DNA for the CDR3 is TGTGCCAGCATGGGGGGACTAGCGGGAGTTAATGAGCAGTTCTTC.

This clone counts as medium-sized (0.01 to 0.1%). This chain joins TRBV19 and TRBJ2-1, with 8 bases lining up with TRBD1. The CDR3 spans 13 residues. V was clipped by 6 bases and J by 8 bases; unmatched bases: 6. CDR1 is LNHDA and CDR2 is SQIVND in the germline V gene (reference sequence). CDR3 residues: CASSRTGWDEQFF. CDR3 nucleotides: TGTGCCAGTAGCAGGACAGGGTGGGATGAGCAGTTCTTC.